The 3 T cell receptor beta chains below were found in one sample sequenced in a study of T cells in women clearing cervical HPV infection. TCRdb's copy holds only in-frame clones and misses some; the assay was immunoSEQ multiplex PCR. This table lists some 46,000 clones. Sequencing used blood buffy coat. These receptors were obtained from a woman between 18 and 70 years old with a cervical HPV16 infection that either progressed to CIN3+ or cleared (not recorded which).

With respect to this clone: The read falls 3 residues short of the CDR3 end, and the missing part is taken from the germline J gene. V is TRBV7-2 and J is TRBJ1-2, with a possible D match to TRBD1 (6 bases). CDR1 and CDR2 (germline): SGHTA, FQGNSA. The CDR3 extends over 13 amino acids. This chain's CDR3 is CASSFLAGGDYTF. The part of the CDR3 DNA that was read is TGTGCCAGCAGCTTTCTGGCGGGGGGCGAC.

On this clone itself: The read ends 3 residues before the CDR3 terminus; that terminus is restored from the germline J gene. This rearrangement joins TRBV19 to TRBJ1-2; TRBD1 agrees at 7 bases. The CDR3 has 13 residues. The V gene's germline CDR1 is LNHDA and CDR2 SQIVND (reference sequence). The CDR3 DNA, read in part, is TGTGCCAGTTGGAGGGGGCAGGGAGGAGGC. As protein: CASWRGQGGG. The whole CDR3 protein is CASWRGQGGGYTF.

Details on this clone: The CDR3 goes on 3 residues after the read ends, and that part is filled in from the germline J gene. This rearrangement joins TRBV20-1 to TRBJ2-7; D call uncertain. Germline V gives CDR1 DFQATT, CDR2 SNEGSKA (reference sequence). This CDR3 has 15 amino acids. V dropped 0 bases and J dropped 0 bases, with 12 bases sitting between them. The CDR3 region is CSARDRGINSYEQYF. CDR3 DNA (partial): TGCAGTGCTAGAGATCGTGGCATAAACTCCTACGAG.